This passage covers 14 T cell receptor beta chains from one sample sequenced in a study of blood T cell repertoires in COVID-19. Libraries were prepared by immunoSEQ multiplex PCR; TCRdb keeps only in-frame clonotypes and omits some of them. The sample lists 250,000 to 300,000 clones, 89% occurring once. Specimen: PBMCs or T cells enriched from blood (not recorded which). Receptors were obtained from a woman in her thirties or forties who had recovered from COVID-19.

The chain combines TRBV5-5 with TRBJ1-5; no clear D. The CDR3 has 14 amino acids. With 0 bases removed from V and 3 bases from J, the gap between germline ends came to 7 bases. Germline CDR1 and CDR2: SGHKS and YYEKEE (reference sequence). The CDR3 here is CASSLGAPNQPQHF. The CDR3 DNA is TGTGCCAGCAGCTTGGGGGCTCCCAATCAGCCCCAGCATTTT.

The J gene is TRBJ2-5, the V gene TRBV18; tentatively, D is TRBD1 (6 bases). Germline CDR1 reads KGHSH; CDR2 reads LQKENI. V was pared by 8 bases and J by 5 bases, with 15 bases between. The CDR3 contains 13 residues. Here the CDR3 DNA reads TGTGCCAGCCTCAGGGGATTTACGGAGACCCAGTACTTC. This codes for CASLRGFTETQYF.

The chain recombines TRBV5-6 with TRBJ2-2; possibly TRBD2 for D (6 bases). V lost 2 bases, J lost 3 bases, and 11 bases lay in between. The length of the CDR3 is 15 residues. Germline V gene lookup returns CDR1 SGHDT and CDR2 YYEEEE. Here the CDR3 DNA reads TGTGCCAGCAGCTTTCGGGAGCCGCACACCGGGGAGCTGTTTTTT. As protein: CASSFREPHTGELFF.

The V and J genes are TRBV5-1 and TRBJ1-4; D gene uncertain. The ends were cut back, 4 bases at V and 0 bases at J, with 13 bases in the middle. The CDR3 length is 16 residues. Germline assignment: CDR1 SGHRS and CDR2 YFSETQ. CDR3 loop: CASSGGPPATNEKLFF. The DNA of the CDR3 is TGCGCCAGCAGCGGCGGGCCTCCTGCAACTAATGAAAAACTGTTTTTT.

The chain uses TRBV2 and TRBJ2-1, with 7 bases identical to TRBD2. CDR1 and CDR2 from the germline V gene are SNHLY and FYNNEI. Unmatched junction bases numbered 12, after V lost 6 bases and J lost 4 bases. This CDR3 is built from 16 residues. This chain's CDR3 is CASRLGTTESYNEQFF. CDR3 nucleotide sequence: TGTGCCAGCAGACTAGGGACTACCGAGAGTTACAATGAGCAGTTCTTC.

This rearrangement joins TRBV10-3 to TRBJ1-1; 8 nucleotides match TRBD1. The CDR3 length is 14 residues. Germline V gene data show CDR1 as ENHRY and CDR2 as SYGVKD. J was trimmed by 7 bases and V by 5 bases; bases with no gene match: 9. DNA for the CDR3: TGTGCCATCAGTCCCGGACAGGGTGTAGGTGAAGCTTTCTTT. Translation gives CAISPGQGVGEAFF.

V usage is TRBV5-5 and J usage is TRBJ1-3; 10 positions agree with TRBD1. Germline CDR1 and CDR2: SGHKS and YYEKEE (reference sequence). The CDR3 loop spans 15 amino acids. J was trimmed by 4 bases and V by 4 bases; bases with no gene match: 5. CDR3 nucleotides: TGTGCCAGCAGCCTGACAGGGGGCTCCGGAAACACCATATATTTT. As protein: CASSLTGGSGNTIYF.

This clone was seen a handful of times. The chain employs TRBV10-3 and TRBJ1-2, with 10 bases matching TRBD1. CDR1 and CDR2 from the germline V gene are ENHRY and SYGVKD. Losses at the gene ends were 3 bases for V and 4 bases for J; bases not matched to a gene: 2. This CDR3 contains 14 residues. CDR3 DNA: TGTGCCATCAGTGAAAGGGACAGGGGCTATGGCTACACCTTC. Translating gives CAISERDRGYGYTF.

The rearrangement uses TRBV9 and TRBJ2-7, with 9 bases fitting TRBD1. V shed 0 bases, J shed 4 bases, and the junction held 5 bases outside the gene matches. The CDR3 is 15 residues long. CDR1 and CDR2 (germline): SGDLS, YYNGEE. CDR3 amino acids: CASSVGGTGTYEQYF. The CDR3 DNA is TGTGCCAGCAGCGTAGGGGGGACAGGGACTTACGAGCAGTACTTC.

Regarding this clone: Other DNA sequences in the sample encode the same CDR3. The J gene is TRBJ1-2, the V gene TRBV19, with 7 bases fitting TRBD1. The germline gives CDR1 LNHDA, CDR2 SQIVND (reference sequence). CDR3 length: 13 amino acids. With V trimmed by 6 bases and J by 2 bases, 3 bases remained unmatched. The CDR3 region has the DNA TGTGCCAGTAGCCCACAGGGGAACTATGGCTACACCTTC. Encoded protein: CASSPQGNYGYTF.

V usage is TRBV9 and J usage is TRBJ1-1; TRBD1 is a possible D gene (6 bases). V lost 4 bases and J lost 1, with 8 bases in between. Germline CDR1 reads SGDLS; CDR2 reads YYNGEE. This CDR3 has 13 amino acids. CDR3 sequence: CASSKQGNTEAFF. In DNA, the CDR3 is TGTGCCAGCAGCAAACAGGGGAACACTGAAGCTTTCTTT. The full variable domain, in which reference TRBV9 and TRBJ1-1 provide the parts outside the CDR3, is DSGVTQTPKHLITATGQRVTLRCSPRSGDLSVYWYQQSLDQGLQFLIQYYNGEERAKGNILERFSAQQFPDLHSELNLSSLELGDSALYFCASSKQGNTEAFFGQGTRLTVV.

This clone was seen only once. This chain connects TRBV7-9 to TRBJ2-4, with TRBD2 as a possible D gene (5 bases). Trimming cost V 5 bases and J 0 bases, with 14 bases left between them. This CDR3 spans 16 amino acids. Germline loops: CDR1 SEHNR, CDR2 FQNEAQ (reference sequence). CDR3 nucleotide sequence: TGTGCCAGCAGCCCATCACGACGGGGAGCCAAAAACATTCAGTACTTC. Protein: CASSPSRRGAKNIQYF.

This clone was seen just once. The V and J genes are TRBV7-2 and TRBJ1-6, with 7 nucleotides matching TRBD1. There are 15 residues in the CDR3. V gave up 7 bases and J gave up 10 bases; unmatched junction bases: 13. Germline V CDR1 and CDR2: SGHTA, FQGNSA. Here the CDR3 reads CASTSGGRFDSPLHF. As DNA, the CDR3 is TGTGCCAGCACCTCAGGGGGGCGCTTCGACTCACCCCTCCACTTT.

This chain joins TRBV19 and TRBJ2-3; tentative D call: TRBD2 (6 bases). CDR3 length: 17 residues. Trimming removed 6 bases at V and 2 bases at J, with 21 bases between. Germline loops: CDR1 LNHDA, CDR2 SQIVND (reference sequence). The CDR3 DNA is TGTGCCAGTAGCCCGGTTGTTGGGGGACTTGTCACAGATACGCAGTATTTT. Its protein is CASSPVVGGLVTDTQYF.